This TCR beta chain was sequenced for a study of blood T cells in healthy people across ages. Study-wide results and caveats: Possibly confounding the expanded clonotype changes was the fact that donor CMV status was unknown.

Next came a second PCR, run for about 7 to 11 cycles, which used a sample-barcoded 5' primer along with a J-beta primer mix. TCRdb re-derived calls from the 5' RACE reads in MiXCR, one entry per CDR3 protein. Of around 320,000 distinct CDR3 sequences listed, less than 30% are singletons. This clonotype was recorded once. Its cognate antigen is unknown. Isolated PBMCs totaled at least 7 million in each sample. Germline-derived CDR1 and CDR2 are DFQATT and SNEGSKA (reference sequence). The CDR3 consists of 14 residues. Deletions cut 4 bases from V and 3 bases from J, with 13 bases between. Material for sequencing was blood. The chain joins TRBV20-1 to TRBJ2-1; D perhaps matches TRBD2 (5 bases). The TCR sequence derives from a woman between 65 and 79 years old in good health. The CDR3 nucleotides are TGCAGTGCTAAACTTCGGACTGTCTACAATGAGCAGTTCTTC. It specifies CSAKLRTVYNEQFF.